The next 32 T cell receptor beta chains were all read from a single sample in a study of shared clonotypes between healthy human individuals. Naivety among CD8 cells was defined by CD45RO negativity and positive CCR7 selection, thereby excluding terminally differentiated effector memory CD45RA+ cells. This table comes from immunoSEQ multiplex PCR, and its TCRdb copy is limited to in-frame clones, with some not included. The sample yields hundreds of thousands of clones, around 92% seen once. Sequencing used naive CD8+ T cells sorted from blood. The source is a man aged 30 to 39 in good health.

The chain recombines TRBV6-1 with TRBJ2-7; possible D gene TRBD2, 6 bases. With 2 bases removed from V and 2 bases from J, the gap between germline ends came to 13 bases. Germline V gives CDR1 MNHNS, CDR2 SASEGT. This CDR3 spans 15 amino acids. CDR3 residues: CASSEFRSGAYEQYF. Written as DNA, the CDR3 is TGTGCCAGCAGTGAATTTCGTAGCGGAGCCTACGAGCAGTACTTC.

V gene TRBV7-3 combines with J gene TRBJ2-3; D tentatively fits TRBD1 or TRBD2 (5 bases each). The CDR3 has 13 residues. Germline loops: CDR1 SGHTA, CDR2 FQGTGA. Trimming took off 5 bases at V and 5 bases at J, with 11 bases between the two ends. This chain's CDR3 is CASSIGAGDTQYF. The CDR3, as DNA: TGTGCCAGCAGCATAGGGGCGGGAGATACGCAGTATTTT.

The chain recombines TRBV13 with TRBJ2-7, with 9 bases that match TRBD2. Germline loops: CDR1 PRHDT, CDR2 FYEKMQ (reference sequence). J gave up 2 bases and V 5 bases, and 4 bases lay outside the gene matches. The CDR3 sequence is 14 residues long. CDR3 nucleotides: TGTGCCAGCAGCGAGACTAGCGGCCCCTACGAGCAGTACTTC. Protein sequence: CASSETSGPYEQYF.

The chain employs TRBV5-1 and TRBJ2-7; D is possibly TRBD1 (5 bases). The CDR3 spans 15 residues. Germline V lookup: CDR1 SGHRS, CDR2 YFSETQ. Trimming removed 0 bases at V and 6 bases at J, with 16 bases between. CDR3 sequence reads: CASSLASGILSEQYF. The CDR3 nucleotides read TGCGCCAGCAGCTTGGCCTCAGGGATCCTCTCCGAGCAGTACTTC.

This chain uses TRBV10-2 with TRBJ2-7; TRBD1 is a possible D gene (6 bases). The CDR3 consists of 19 residues. Trimming pared 5 bases from V and 0 bases from J, leaving 26 bases between. From germline, CDR1 is WSHSY and CDR2 SAAADI. CDR3 loop: CASSLNAPGTLLSSYEQYF. The CDR3 DNA is TGCGCCAGCAGTCTTAACGCCCCCGGGACACTATTAAGCTCCTACGAGCAGTACTTC.

J is TRBJ2-1 and V is TRBV6-4, with D perhaps TRBD2 (6 bases). CDR1 and CDR2 (germline): MRHNA, SNTAGT. V lost 6 bases and J 5 bases, leaving 17 bases between the germline ends. The CDR3 is 15 residues long. CDR3 amino acids: CASSSRLVSHNEQFF. The CDR3 nucleotides are TGTGCCAGCAGCAGTCGACTAGTATCGCACAATGAGCAGTTCTTC.

The rearrangement links TRBV7-9 to TRBJ2-1; D possibly uses TRBD1 or TRBD2 (5 bases each). In germline, CDR1 is SEHNR, CDR2 FQNEAQ (reference sequence). V lost 5 bases to trimming and J lost 6 bases, with 17 bases between them. The CDR3 covers 15 residues. CDR3 sequence (DNA): TGTGCCAGCAGCGCTCCCCCGGGGCCCTTCAATGAGCAGTTCTTC. Protein: CASSAPPGPFNEQFF.

The chain has TRBV19 and TRBJ2-7; D is ambiguous. CDR1 is LNHDA and CDR2 is SQIVND in the germline V gene (reference sequence). This CDR3 contains 14 residues. Deletions cut 2 bases from V and 0 bases from J, with 8 bases between. CDR3 sequence reads: CASSIKSFSYEQYF. CDR3 nucleotide sequence: TGTGCCAGTAGTATAAAGAGTTTCTCCTACGAGCAGTACTTC.

The chain employs TRBV7-9 and TRBJ1-2; 10 nucleotides line up with TRBD1. The length of the CDR3 is 15 residues. Per germline, CDR1 SEHNR and CDR2 FQNEAQ (reference sequence). The trim removed 8 bases at V and 4 bases at J, leaving 10 bases unmatched. The CDR3 DNA follows: TGTGCCAGCGGAGGACAGGGGGTAGGAGGCTATGGCTACACCTTC. Its translation: CASGGQGVGGYGYTF.

This clone appeared a single time. The chain is built from TRBV12-5 and TRBJ1-5, with TRBD1 identical over 10 bases. The CDR3 has 15 residues. The ends lost 7 bases at V and 6 bases at J; junction bases unmatched: 9. Germline loops: CDR1 LGHNT, CDR2 FRNRAP. This CDR3 reads CASAVAGTGVQPQHF. The CDR3 DNA reads TGTGCTAGTGCCGTCGCCGGGACAGGGGTTCAGCCCCAGCATTTT.

Note on this clone: At the DNA level, this CDR3 is encoded by other sequences in the same sample as well. This sequence joins TRBV7-6 and TRBJ2-7; tentatively, D is TRBD2 (5 bases). The V gene's germline CDR1 is SGHVS and CDR2 FNYEAQ. CDR3 size: 14 residues. Trimming stripped 0 bases from V and 0 bases from J, with 6 bases between. CDR3 region: CASSLAGSSYEQYF. The CDR3 bases are TGTGCCAGCAGCTTAGCGGGGAGCTCCTACGAGCAGTACTTC.

This rearrangement joins TRBV11-2 to TRBJ1-2; tentative D call: TRBD1 (6 bases). Trimming shortened V by 3 bases and J by 4 bases, and 12 bases separated the two germline ends. The CDR3 sequence is 14 residues long. Germline assignment: CDR1 SGHAT and CDR2 FQNNGV. The CDR3 DNA sequence: TGTGCCAGCAGCTTCGGGGGCCCGACCTATGGCTACACCTTC. Its protein is CASSFGGPTYGYTF.

This clone was detected once. V gene TRBV5-5 combines with J gene TRBJ1-2; no clear D gene. V dropped 0 bases and J dropped 7 bases, with 16 bases sitting between them. Germline assignment: CDR1 SGHKS and CDR2 YYEKEE (reference sequence). The CDR3 contains 15 residues. The CDR3 region is CASSLGVGIGAGYTF. DNA for the CDR3: TGTGCCAGCAGCTTGGGGGTCGGGATTGGTGCTGGCTACACCTTC.

This clone came up once. The chain carries TRBV7-9 and TRBJ1-4; weak D call: TRBD1 (5 bases). The CDR3 runs to 13 residues. The V and J ends lost 2 bases and 5 bases respectively, with 6 bases between them. Germline V gene sequence: CDR1 SEHNR, CDR2 FQNEAQ (reference sequence). The DNA of the CDR3 is TGTGCCAGCAGCTTACGGGGGAATGAAAAACTGTTTTTT. This sequence encodes CASSLRGNEKLFF.

This chain joins TRBV15 and TRBJ2-1; D is undetermined. Germline CDR1 LNHNV, CDR2 YYDKDF (reference sequence). The CDR3 sequence is 11 residues long. V was trimmed by 3 bases and J by 9 bases, leaving 6 bases between them. CDR3 coding DNA: TGTGCCACCAGCAGGATCGGTGAGCAGTTCTTC. Translation gives CATSRIGEQFF.

The CDR3 DNA is TGTGCCAGCATGACTGGCTGGGGCACCGGGGAGCTGTTTTTT. Its translation is CASMTGWGTGELFF. This sequence joins TRBV27 and TRBJ2-2; D is unresolved. V was clipped by 7 bases and J by 4 bases, with 13 bases between them. CDR3 length: 14 residues. Germline lookup yields CDR1 MNHEY and CDR2 SMNVEV (reference sequence).

CDR3 sequence: CASSWPPLHF. The CDR3, as DNA: TGTGCCAGCAGTTGGCCACCCCTCCACTTT. The V gene is TRBV6-7, the J gene TRBJ1-6; D ambiguous. TRBV6-7 is marked as an open reading frame, function uncertain. Trimming cost V 4 bases and J 11 bases, with 3 bases left between them. The CDR3 is 10 amino acids.

About this clone: Other DNA variants within this sample encode the same CDR3. The genes are TRBV6-5 and TRBJ2-4; weak D call: TRBD1 (5 bases). CDR3 size: 11 residues. Germline V gene sequence: CDR1 MNHEY, CDR2 SVGAGI. V shed 7 bases and J shed 6 bases, with 7 bases lying between them. The CDR3 nucleotides read TGTGCCAGCATAAGGGGAAACATTCAGTACTTC. It codes for CASIRGNIQYF.

The rearrangement joins TRBV15 to TRBJ2-7, with TRBD1 identical over 7 bases. The V gene end was trimmed by 4 bases and the J gene end by 2 bases; junction bases not matched to a gene: 11. The CDR3 extends over 16 amino acids. Per germline, CDR1 LNHNV and CDR2 YYDKDF (reference sequence). The CDR3, as DNA: TGTGCCACCAGCACTCCCCGGACAGGTTCTCCCTACGAGCAGTACTTC. The encoded protein is CATSTPRTGSPYEQYF. Full variable domain (missing parts from reference TRBV15 and TRBJ2-7): DAMVIQNPRYQVTQFGKPVTLSCSQTLNHNVMYWYQQKSSQAPKLLFHYYDKDFNNEADTPDNFQSRRPNTSFCFLDIRSPGLGDTAMYLCATSTPRTGSPYEQYFGPGTRLTVT.

A remark on this clone: The same CDR3 is also encoded by other DNA sequences in this sample. Here the CDR3 reads CASSLGGVGNQPQHF. CDR3 nucleotides: TGTGCCAGCAGCTTAGGCGGGGTGGGCAATCAGCCCCAGCATTTT. The V call is TRBV13, the J call TRBJ1-5; D ambiguous. Germline CDR1 is PRHDT and CDR2 is FYEKMQ (reference sequence). V was cut by 0 bases and J by 2 bases, with 8 bases left in between. The CDR3 extends over 15 amino acids.

This chain links TRBV7-9 with TRBJ2-1; D unclear. The V end lost 5 bases, the J end lost 5 bases, and 13 bases lay between the germline ends. The germline gives CDR1 SEHNR, CDR2 FQNEAQ (reference sequence). The CDR3 is made up of 14 amino acids. The CDR3 DNA reads as TGTGCCAGCAGCCCCGCCCTAGTACACAATGAGCAGTTCTTC. This codes for CASSPALVHNEQFF.

V is TRBV19 and J is TRBJ2-1; TRBD2 might be the D (5 bases). This CDR3 region has 14 residues. V lost 6 bases and J 9 bases, leaving 18 bases between the germline ends. Germline V gene data show CDR1 as LNHDA and CDR2 as SQIVND (reference sequence). The CDR3 bases are TGTGCCAGTAGCCCTAGCTCCAATCTTATTGAGCAGTTCTTC. It yields the protein CASSPSSNLIEQFF.

This chain links TRBV6-1 with TRBJ2-2, with D hard to call. The germline V and J ends were trimmed by 3 bases and 4 bases, with 6 bases remaining between them. The CDR3 runs 13 residues. The germline gives CDR1 MNHNS, CDR2 SASEGT. CDR3 residues: CASSDRSTGELFF. Written as DNA, the CDR3 is TGTGCCAGCAGTGACAGAAGCACCGGGGAGCTGTTTTTT.

Concerning this clone itself: Germline and junction disagree at one end, which may indicate a read error. The chain combines TRBV10-3 with TRBJ1-3, with D possibly being TRBD1 (6 bases). The CDR3 loop spans 14 amino acids. Germline V gene lookup returns CDR1 ENHRY and CDR2 SYGVKD. CDR3 coding DNA: TGTGCTATCAGTTTAACAGGGTTTGGAAACACCATATATTTT. Translating it yields CAISLTGFGNTIYF.

The chain carries TRBV2 and TRBJ2-1; D not resolved. Germline CDR1 reads SNHLY; CDR2 reads FYNNEI. This CDR3 is 16 amino acids long. With 1 base removed from V and 7 bases from J, the gap between germline ends came to 17 bases. The CDR3 sequence: CASSEDLGLSLNEQFF. The CDR3 bases are TGTGCCAGCAGTGAAGACTTGGGGTTATCCCTAAATGAGCAGTTCTTC.

The chain is built from TRBV9 and TRBJ2-1; TRBD1 might be the D (6 bases). The germline gives CDR1 SGDLS, CDR2 YYNGEE. The CDR3 length is 16 residues. Trimming took off 4 bases at V and 2 bases at J, with 16 bases between the two ends. CDR3 sequence: CASSKTGLSTYNEQFF. CDR3 nucleotides: TGTGCCAGCAGCAAGACAGGCCTGTCTACCTACAATGAGCAGTTCTTC.

The chain links TRBV11-2 to TRBJ2-7, with 7 nucleotides matching TRBD2. V lost 2 bases to trimming and J lost 6 bases; unmatched junction nucleotides: 1. There are 12 residues in the CDR3. Germline V gene lookup returns CDR1 SGHAT and CDR2 FQNNGV. DNA for the CDR3: TGTGCCAGCAGCTTATCGGGGGGCGAGCAGTACTTC. It encodes CASSLSGGEQYF.

The CDR3 loop is CASSHVGDSYNEQFF. The DNA for the CDR3 is TGTGCCAGCAGCCACGTGGGCGACTCCTACAATGAGCAGTTCTTC. The chain links TRBV11-3 to TRBJ2-1; D call uncertain. This CDR3 is 15 amino acids long. Trimming stripped 5 bases from V and 0 bases from J, with 11 bases between. Germline V lookup: CDR1 SGHNT, CDR2 YENEEA.

The V and J genes are TRBV11-2 and TRBJ2-5; possibly TRBD2 for D (5 bases). The V gene lost 0 bases and the J gene lost 7 bases, with 18 bases spanning the gap. The CDR3 spans 16 residues. Germline CDR1 SGHAT, CDR2 FQNNGV. The CDR3 is CASSLDGFVPSGTQYF. CDR3 DNA: TGTGCCAGCAGCTTAGATGGTTTCGTCCCAAGCGGGACCCAGTACTTC.

V and J are TRBV2 and TRBJ1-2; a possible D gene is TRBD1 (5 bases). The CDR3 loop spans 15 amino acids. Germline V gene lookup returns CDR1 SNHLY and CDR2 FYNNEI. V lost 5 bases and J 7 bases, leaving 20 bases between the germline ends. The CDR3 sequence is CASSTSHTGGSGYTF. As DNA, the CDR3 is TGTGCCAGCAGTACCTCACACACAGGCGGGAGTGGCTACACCTTC. Combining the CDR3 with reference TRBV2 and TRBJ1-2 gives the whole variable domain EPEVTQTPSHQVTQMGQEVILRCVPISNHLYFYWYRQILGQKVEFLVSFYNNEISEKSEIFDDQFSVERPDGSNFTLKIRSTKLEDSAMYFCASSTSHTGGSGYTFGSGTRLTVV.

The chain links TRBV5-1 to TRBJ2-7; D is perhaps TRBD2 (5 bases). V gave up 0 bases and J gave up 6 bases, with 10 bases separating them. This CDR3 region has 13 residues. The germline CDR1 and CDR2 sequences are SGHRS and YFSETQ. The DNA for the CDR3 is TGCGCCAGCAGCTTGGAACTAGTCTCCGAGCAGTACTTC. It yields the protein CASSLELVSEQYF.

The chain combines TRBV6-4 with TRBJ2-6; D not certain. There are 15 residues in the CDR3. Germline CDR1 MRHNA, CDR2 SNTAGT. Trimming shortened V by 5 bases and J by 0 bases, and 8 bases separated the two germline ends. The CDR3 bases are TGTGCCAGCAGTAGTGCGGCCTCTGGGGCCAACGTCCTGACTTTC. This gives the protein CASSSAASGANVLTF.